The clone carrying this TCR beta chain was observed a few times. What it binds is not known. The sample comes from a study of graft-versus-host responses after intestinal transplantation. The CDR3 has 16 amino acids. Germline V gene sequence: CDR1 SGHKS, CDR2 YYEKEE (reference sequence). Trimming at V came to 4 bases and at J to 6 bases, leaving 11 bases not matched to a gene. Assay: immunoSEQ multiplex PCR; the TCRdb copy retains only in-frame clones and omits some. This table holds some 110,000 clones, roughly 87% found once. This chain uses TRBV5-5 with TRBJ2-1; 9 bases match TRBD2. Specimen: unstimulated CD4+ T cells sorted from spleen or lymph node cells, collected before intestinal transplant. The sequence came from a human donor who received an intestinal transplant. The CDR3 region has the DNA TGTGCCAGCAGCGAACCCCTAGCGGGGCTTAGCAATGAGCAGTTCTTC. Amino acid sequence: CASSEPLAGLSNEQFF. Complete variable domain (other parts from reference TRBV5-5 and TRBJ2-1): DAGVTQSPTHLIKTRGQQVTLRCSPISGHKSVSWYQQVLGQGPQFIFQYYEKEERGRGNFPDRFSARQFPNYSSELNVNALLLGDSALYLCASSEPLAGLSNEQFFGPGTRLTVL.